This T cell receptor delta chain was sequenced in a study of γδ T cells in repeated Plasmodium falciparum infection. The V gene's germline CDR1 is TVYSNPD and CDR2 GDNSRS (reference sequence). The CDR3 contains 23 residues. Study conclusions and caveats: Donors in Mali lived in a small rural village, largely one ethnic group.

TCRdb repeated clone calling on the multiplex PCR reads with CATT. The data show around 49,000 delta-chain clones, with about 2% seen just once and roughly 24% held by the top ten. This clone was counted between two and nine times. Antigen specificity is unknown. Since a far larger clone is one base different, this is likely a read error. At the DNA level, this CDR3 is encoded by other sequences in the same sample as well. Bulk repertoires came from Vgamma9/Vdelta2+ or Vdelta2-negative gammadelta T cells flow-sorted from PBMC. Sequencing input: gamma-delta T cells from blood. The source is a pool of human donors (malaria-infected and uninfected, not separated). V gene TRDV3 combines with J gene TRDJ1, with D unresolved. In the absence of a J gene in TCRdb, the DNA was matched to germline to assign it here. CDR3 loop: CARRELQPYPIPLKAPYTDKLIF. The CDR3 DNA reads as TGTGCTAGACGAGAACTGCAGCCTTACCCCATCCCCCTCAAAGCCCCGTACACCGATAAACTCATCTTT.